This TCR beta chain was observed in a study of cytomegalovirus exposure and HLA in healthy donors. Study information: HLA-typed donors were the source of about 85 million unique TCRs held in an early data release.

The PCR made use of 60 Vbeta and 13 Jbeta primers. Assay used: immunoSEQ multiplex PCR; TCRdb lists only in-frame clones, some missing. The sample includes some 120,000 clones, about 68% of them seen just once. The CDR3 runs to 14 residues. Per germline, CDR1 SGHTA and CDR2 FQGNSA. With 5 bases clipped from V and 1 base from J, the junction kept 1 base outside the gene matches. Sequencing input: PBMCs. The genes are TRBV7-2 and TRBJ2-5; 10 nucleotides match TRBD2. The receptor's source is a woman aged 40 to 49 in good health and CMV-seropositive. Written as DNA, the CDR3 is TGTGCCAGCAGCAGCGGGGGGGTCCAAGAGACCCAGTACTTC. This gives the protein CASSSGGVQETQYF.